This section outlines one T cell receptor (beta chain) sequence together with its context. This entry is derived from a study of T cell responses to AZD1222 COVID-19 vaccine. CDR3 length: 13 amino acids. Trimming at V came to 2 bases and at J to 7 bases, leaving 4 bases not matched to a gene. Germline V gives CDR1 MNHNY, CDR2 SVGAGI (reference sequence). Here immunoSEQ multiplex PCR was the method, and the copy in TCRdb shows in-frame clones only, minus some. The sample carries 90,000 to 130,000 clones, around 84% recorded once. This chain joins TRBV6-6 and TRBJ1-1; 7 bases fit TRBD1. This receptor was obtained from an adult in good health. This specimen consisted of peripheral blood, obtained on day 0 of AZD1222 vaccination. The CDR3 loop reads CASSYPRQGEAFF. Written as DNA, the CDR3 is TGTGCCAGCAGTTACCCTAGACAGGGTGAAGCTTTCTTT.